The 8 T cell receptor beta chains listed next were all sequenced from one sample in a study of blood T cell repertoires in COVID-19. Produced via immunoSEQ multiplex PCR; TCRdb's table is partial and in-frame only. This sample has 85,000 to 120,000 clones, with roughly 87% found just once. Specimen: peripheral blood. The receptors shown here come from a woman in her fifties or sixties with COVID-19, enrolled during active disease.

This clone was picked up one time. The chain combines TRBV14 with TRBJ1-1; perhaps TRBD1 as D (6 bases). Deletions cut 1 base from V and 5 bases from J, with 8 bases between. Germline V gives CDR1 SGHDN, CDR2 FVKESK. The CDR3 covers 13 residues. The CDR3 loop is CASSQGRGTEAFF. CDR3 nucleotides: TGTGCCAGCAGCCAAGGAAGGGGGACTGAAGCTTTCTTT.

The gene calls are TRBV11-3 and TRBJ1-5; D ambiguous. The CDR3 spans 13 residues. CDR1 SGHNT and CDR2 YENEEA come from the germline V gene. V shed 1 base and J shed 5 bases, with 6 bases lying between them. The CDR3 region is CASSLGSDQPQHF. The CDR3, as DNA: TGTGCCAGCAGCTTAGGGTCGGATCAGCCCCAGCATTTT.

V and J are TRBV3-1 (or the pseudogene TRBV3-2) and TRBJ2-3, with unresolved D. The CDR3 runs 14 residues. The germline CDR1 and CDR2 sequences are LGHDT and YNNKEL (reference sequence). The V gene lost 1 base and the J gene lost 3 bases, with 8 bases spanning the gap. The CDR3 DNA reads TGTGCCAGCAGCCAAGTTCTAGTGACAGATACGCAGTATTTT. Translated: CASSQVLVTDTQYF.

The chain links TRBV6-5 to TRBJ2-2; weak D call: TRBD1 (5 bases). V was pared by 6 bases and J by 5 bases, with 16 bases between. The CDR3 length is 15 residues. Per the germline V gene, CDR1 is MNHEY and CDR2 is SVGAGI. CDR3 loop: CASSPGQGKTGELFF. The CDR3, as DNA: TGTGCCAGCAGCCCCGGCCAGGGAAAGACCGGGGAGCTGTTTTTT.

The chain employs TRBV4-1 and TRBJ2-3; 8 nucleotides align to TRBD2. CDR3 size: 18 residues. V lost 0 bases, J lost 0 bases, and 8 bases stayed unmatched. In germline, CDR1 is MGHRA, CDR2 YSYEKL. The CDR3 DNA sequence: TGCGCCAGCAGCCAAGATGGAAGGGCGGGGGGTAGCACAGATACGCAGTATTTT. Translating gives CASSQDGRAGGSTDTQYF.

This chain joins TRBV5-1 and TRBJ2-1; 12 bases agree with TRBD1. The CDR3 is 14 residues long. Per the germline V gene, CDR1 is SGHRS and CDR2 is YFSETQ. Losses at the gene ends were 4 bases for V and 8 bases for J; bases not matched to a gene: 4. The CDR3 bases are TGCGCCAGCAGCCCAGGGACAGGGGGCGATGAGCAGTTCTTC. This encodes CASSPGTGGDEQFF.

This rearrangement joins TRBV6-6 to TRBJ1-2; 7 bases align to TRBD1. The CDR3 runs 16 residues. Trimming removed 2 bases from V and 1 base from J; junction bases left unmatched: 7. The germline V gene encodes CDR1 MNHNY and CDR2 SVGAGI (reference sequence). Here the CDR3 DNA reads TGTGCCAGCAGTTACGGACAGGACTATATTAACTATGGCTACACCTTC. Its translation is CASSYGQDYINYGYTF.

This sequence joins TRBV3-1 (or the pseudogene TRBV3-2) and TRBJ2-3, with 15 bases fitting TRBD2. This CDR3 contains 19 residues. Looked up from germline, CDR1 is LGHDT and CDR2 is YNNKEL (reference sequence). V was pared by 5 bases and J by 0 bases, with 9 bases of the junction left unmatched. CDR3 loop: CASSSRTSGGAYSTDTQYF. The CDR3 DNA reads as TGTGCCAGCAGCTCTCGGACTAGCGGGGGGGCGTACAGCACAGATACGCAGTATTTT.